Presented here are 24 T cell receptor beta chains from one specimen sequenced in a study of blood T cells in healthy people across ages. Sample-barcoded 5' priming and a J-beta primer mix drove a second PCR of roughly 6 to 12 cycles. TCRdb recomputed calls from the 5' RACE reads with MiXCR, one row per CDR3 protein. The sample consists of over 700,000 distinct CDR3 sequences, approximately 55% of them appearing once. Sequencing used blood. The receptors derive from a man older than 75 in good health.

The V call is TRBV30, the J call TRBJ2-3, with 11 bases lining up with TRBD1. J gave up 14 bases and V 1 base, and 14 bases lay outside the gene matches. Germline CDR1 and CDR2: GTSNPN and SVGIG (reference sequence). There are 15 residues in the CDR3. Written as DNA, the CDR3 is TGTGCCTGGAGTGCAGGGACAGGGGGAGGCAGATACGCGTATTTT. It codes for CAWSAGTGGGRYAYF.

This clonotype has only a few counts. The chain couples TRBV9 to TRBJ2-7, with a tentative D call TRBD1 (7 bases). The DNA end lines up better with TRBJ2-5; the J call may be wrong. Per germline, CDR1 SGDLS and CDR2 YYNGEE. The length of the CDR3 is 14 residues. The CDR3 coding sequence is TGTGCCAGCAGCGTAGTATCAGGGGGGGAGACCCAGTACTTC. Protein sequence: CASSVVSGGETQYF.

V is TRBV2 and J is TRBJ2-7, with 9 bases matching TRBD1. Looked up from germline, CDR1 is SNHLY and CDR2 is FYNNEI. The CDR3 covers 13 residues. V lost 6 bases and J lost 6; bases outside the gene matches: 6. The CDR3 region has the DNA TGTGCCAGCAGAACAGGGGGCTCCAGCGAGCAGTACTTC. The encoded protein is CASRTGGSSEQYF.

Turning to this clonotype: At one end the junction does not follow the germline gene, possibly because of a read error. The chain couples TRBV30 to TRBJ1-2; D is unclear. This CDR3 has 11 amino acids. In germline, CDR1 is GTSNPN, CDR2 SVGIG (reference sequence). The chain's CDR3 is CAGSVWRGYTF. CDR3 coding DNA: TGTGCCGGGAGTGTATGGAGGGGCTACACCTTC.

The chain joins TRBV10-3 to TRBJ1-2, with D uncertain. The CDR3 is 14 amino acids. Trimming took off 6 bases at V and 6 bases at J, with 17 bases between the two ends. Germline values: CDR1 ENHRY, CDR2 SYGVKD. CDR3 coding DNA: TGTGCCATCAGCAACACAGCGGCGGGCCATGGCTACACCTTC. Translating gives CAISNTAAGHGYTF.

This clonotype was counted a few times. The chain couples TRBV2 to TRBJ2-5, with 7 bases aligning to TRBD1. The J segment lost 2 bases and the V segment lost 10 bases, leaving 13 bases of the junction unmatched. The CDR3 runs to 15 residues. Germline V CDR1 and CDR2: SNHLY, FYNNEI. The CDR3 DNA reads TGTGCCACCACAGGGTTAACGACAGGGCAAGAGACCCAGTACTTC. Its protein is CATTGLTTGQETQYF.

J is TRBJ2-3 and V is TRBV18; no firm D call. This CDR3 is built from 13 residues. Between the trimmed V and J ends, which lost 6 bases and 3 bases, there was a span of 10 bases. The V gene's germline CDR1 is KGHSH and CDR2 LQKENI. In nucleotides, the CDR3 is TGTGCCAGCTCTGCTGGTCGGACAGATACGCAGTATTTT. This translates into CASSAGRTDTQYF.

CDR3 protein: CASSQGGTAAQPQHF. CDR3 bases: TGTGCCAGCAGCCAAGGTGGGACAGCGGCTCAGCCCCAGCATTTT. The V call is TRBV3-1, the J call TRBJ1-5; 7 bases are shared with TRBD1. Per the germline V gene, CDR1 is LGHDT and CDR2 is YNNKEL (reference sequence). V gave up 1 base and J gave up 6 bases; unmatched junction bases: 6. The CDR3 spans 15 residues.

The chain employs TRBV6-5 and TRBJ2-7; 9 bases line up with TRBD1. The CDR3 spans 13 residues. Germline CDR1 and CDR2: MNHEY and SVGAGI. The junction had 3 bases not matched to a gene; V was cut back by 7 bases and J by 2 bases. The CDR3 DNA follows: TGTGCCAGCACGGGGACAGGGCCCTACGAGCAGTACTTC. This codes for CASTGTGPYEQYF.

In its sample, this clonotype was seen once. The CDR3, as DNA: TGCGCCACCCTTAGTCACACCGGGGAGCTGTTTTTT. This translates into CATLSHTGELFF. This chain connects TRBV5-1 to TRBJ2-2; the D is unclear. Germline CDR1 is SGHRS and CDR2 is YFSETQ. The CDR3 is made up of 12 amino acids. Between the trimmed V and J ends, which lost 9 bases and 3 bases, there was a span of 9 bases.

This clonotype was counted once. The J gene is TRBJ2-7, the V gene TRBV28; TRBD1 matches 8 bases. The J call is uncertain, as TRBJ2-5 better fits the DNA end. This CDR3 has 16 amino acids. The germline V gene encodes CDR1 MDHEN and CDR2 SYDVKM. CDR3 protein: CASSLFQGTGRETQYF. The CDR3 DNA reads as TGTGCCAGCAGTTTATTCCAGGGGACAGGCAGGGAGACCCAGTACTTC.

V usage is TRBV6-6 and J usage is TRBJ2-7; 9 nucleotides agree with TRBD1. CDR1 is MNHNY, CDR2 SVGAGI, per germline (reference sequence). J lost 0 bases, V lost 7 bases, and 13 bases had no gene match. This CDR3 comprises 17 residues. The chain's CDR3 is CASTIRPGTGSSYEQYF. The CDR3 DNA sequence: TGTGCCAGCACCATCCGGCCCGGGACAGGGAGCTCCTACGAGCAGTACTTC.

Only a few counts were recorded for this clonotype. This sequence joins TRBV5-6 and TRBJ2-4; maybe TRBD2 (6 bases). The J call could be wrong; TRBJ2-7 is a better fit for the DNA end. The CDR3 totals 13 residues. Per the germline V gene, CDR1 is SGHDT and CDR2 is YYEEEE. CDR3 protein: CASTPPRGYEQYF. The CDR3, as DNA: TGTGCCAGCACACCGCCGCGGGGCTACGAGCAGTACTTC.

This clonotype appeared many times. CDR3: CASSDSRGANVLTF. The CDR3 nucleotides read TGTGCCAGCTCGGATTCACGTGGGGCCAACGTCCTGACTTTC. The chain is built from TRBV28 and TRBJ2-6, with D hard to call. Germline V gene sequence: CDR1 MDHEN, CDR2 SYDVKM. The CDR3 spans 14 residues. V was shortened by 8 bases and J by 3 bases, with 11 bases between the two germline ends.

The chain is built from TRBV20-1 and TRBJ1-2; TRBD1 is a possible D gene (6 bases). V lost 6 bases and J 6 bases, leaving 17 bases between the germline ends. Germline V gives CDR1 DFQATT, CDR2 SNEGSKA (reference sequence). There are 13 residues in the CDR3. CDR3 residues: CSARPQGPDGYTF. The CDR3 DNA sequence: TGCAGTGCCAGGCCACAGGGTCCGGATGGCTACACCTTC.

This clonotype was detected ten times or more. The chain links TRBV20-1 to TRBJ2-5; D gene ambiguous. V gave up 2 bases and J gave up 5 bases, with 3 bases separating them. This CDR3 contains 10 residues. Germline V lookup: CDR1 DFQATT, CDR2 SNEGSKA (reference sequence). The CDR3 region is CSARQETQYF. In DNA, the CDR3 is TGCAGTGCTAGACAGGAGACCCAGTACTTC.

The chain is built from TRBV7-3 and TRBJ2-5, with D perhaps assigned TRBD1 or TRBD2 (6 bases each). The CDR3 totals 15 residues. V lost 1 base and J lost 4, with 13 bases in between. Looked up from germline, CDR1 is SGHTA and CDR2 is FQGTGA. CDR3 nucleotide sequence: TGTGCCAGCAGCTTAATGGCCGGGGGCACAGAGACCCAGTACTTC. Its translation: CASSLMAGGTETQYF.

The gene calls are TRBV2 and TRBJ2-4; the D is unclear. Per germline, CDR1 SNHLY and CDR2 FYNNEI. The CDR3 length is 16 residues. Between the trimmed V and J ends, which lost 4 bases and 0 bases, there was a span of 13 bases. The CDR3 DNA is TGTGCCAGCAGTGGGGCGGCTACACTAGCCAAAAACATTCAGTACTTC. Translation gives CASSGAATLAKNIQYF.

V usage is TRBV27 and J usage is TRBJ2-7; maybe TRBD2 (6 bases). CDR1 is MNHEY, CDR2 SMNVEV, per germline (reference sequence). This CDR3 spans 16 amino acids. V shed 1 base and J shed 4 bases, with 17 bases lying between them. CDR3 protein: CASSLFRRGFPYEQYF. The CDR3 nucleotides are TGTGCCAGCAGTTTATTTAGGCGGGGCTTTCCTTACGAGCAGTACTTC.

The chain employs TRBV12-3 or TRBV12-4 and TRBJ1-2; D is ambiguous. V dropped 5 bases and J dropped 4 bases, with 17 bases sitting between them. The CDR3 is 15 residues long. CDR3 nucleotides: TGTGCCAGCAGTCCCCGACAAAGCAAATCCTATGGCTACACCTTC. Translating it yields CASSPRQSKSYGYTF.

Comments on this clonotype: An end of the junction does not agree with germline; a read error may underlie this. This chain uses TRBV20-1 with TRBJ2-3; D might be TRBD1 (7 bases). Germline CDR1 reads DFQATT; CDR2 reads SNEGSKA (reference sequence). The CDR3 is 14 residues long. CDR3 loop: CSAQAGGRTDTQYF. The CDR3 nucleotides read TGCAGTGCACAAGCAGGGGGGCGCACGGATACGCAGTATTTT.

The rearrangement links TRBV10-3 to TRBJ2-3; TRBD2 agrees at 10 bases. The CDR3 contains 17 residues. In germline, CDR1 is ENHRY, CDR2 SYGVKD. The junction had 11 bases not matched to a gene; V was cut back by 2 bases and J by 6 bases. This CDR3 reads CAISEPLLAGWADTQYF. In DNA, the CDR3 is TGTGCCATCAGTGAGCCTTTACTAGCGGGATGGGCTGATACGCAGTATTTT.

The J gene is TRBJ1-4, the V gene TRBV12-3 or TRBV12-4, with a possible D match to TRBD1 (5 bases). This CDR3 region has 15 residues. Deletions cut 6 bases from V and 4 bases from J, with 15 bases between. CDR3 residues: CASRVGGGNNEKLFF. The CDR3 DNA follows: TGTGCCAGCAGAGTCGGGGGGGGAAATAATGAAAAACTGTTTTTT.

Written as DNA, the CDR3 is TGTGCCAGCAGACCCCCTACCTATCGGACGGCTAGCAATCAGCCCCAGCATTTT. Protein sequence: CASRPPTYRTASNQPQHF. The genes are TRBV28 and TRBJ1-5; D gene ambiguous. V lost 6 bases to trimming and J lost 0 bases, with 21 bases between them. Germline CDR1 MDHEN, CDR2 SYDVKM. The CDR3 is 18 residues long. Using reference TRBV28 and TRBJ1-5 for the parts outside the CDR3, the full variable domain is DVKVTQSSRYLVKRTGEKVFLECVQDMDHENMFWYRQDPGLGLRLIYFSYDVKMKEKGDIPEGYSVSREKKERFSLILESASTNQTSMYLCASRPPTYRTASNQPQHFGDGTRLSIL.